Sequencing of this T cell receptor (beta chain) was carried out in a study of blood T cell repertoires in COVID-19. About the research overall: Sites in the United States, Italy and Spain provided acute and convalescent COVID-19 samples. Sample material is recorded as cDNA or gDNA derived from T cells, B-cell-depleted T cells, or PBMCs.

Germline CDR1 reads MNHEY; CDR2 reads SVGAGI. The CDR3 is 14 amino acids. J was trimmed by 3 bases and V by 5 bases; bases with no gene match: 4. In the source study's methods: Nucleated cell counts were estimated from reference gene primer amplification. Method: immunoSEQ multiplex PCR; TCRdb's copy keeps in-frame clones and lacks some. The DNA gave D and trimming, while V, J and clone size come from that table. The profile shows 200,000 to 300,000 clones, about 88% of them singletons. This receptor was identified in a man in his 60s who had recovered from COVID-19. The sample comprised peripheral blood. The V and J genes are TRBV6-5 and TRBJ2-7, with 10 bases aligning to TRBD2. CDR3 region: CASSTSGTRYEQYF. The DNA of the CDR3 is TGTGCCAGCAGTACTAGCGGGACTCGCTACGAGCAGTACTTC.